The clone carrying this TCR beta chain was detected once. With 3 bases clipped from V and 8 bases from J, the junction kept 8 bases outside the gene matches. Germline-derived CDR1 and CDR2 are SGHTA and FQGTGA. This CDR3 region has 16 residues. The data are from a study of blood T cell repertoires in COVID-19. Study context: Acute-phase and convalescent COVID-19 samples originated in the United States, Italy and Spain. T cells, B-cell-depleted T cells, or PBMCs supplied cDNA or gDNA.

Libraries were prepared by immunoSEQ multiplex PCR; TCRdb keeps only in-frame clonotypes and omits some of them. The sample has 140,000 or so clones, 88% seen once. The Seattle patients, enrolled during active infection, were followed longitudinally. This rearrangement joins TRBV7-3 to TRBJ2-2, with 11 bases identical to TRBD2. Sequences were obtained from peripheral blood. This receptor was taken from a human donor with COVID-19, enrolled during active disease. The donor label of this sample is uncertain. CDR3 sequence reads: CASSFGTSGLQGELFF. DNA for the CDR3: TGTGCCAGCAGCTTCGGGACTAGCGGACTACAAGGGGAGCTGTTTTTT. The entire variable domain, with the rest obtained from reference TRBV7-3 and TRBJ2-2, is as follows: GAGVSQTPSNKVTEKGKYVELRCDPISGHTALYWYRQSLGQGPEFLIYFQGTGAADDSGLPNDRFFAVRPEGSVSTLKIQRTERGDSAVYLCASSFGTSGLQGELFFGEGSRLTVL.